This is a list of T cell receptor beta chains from one sample in a study of blood T cell repertoires in COVID-19. The protocol was immunoSEQ multiplex PCR, while the TCRdb copy is restricted to in-frame clones and leaves out a portion. Among just over 300,000 clones, 75% to 90% were seen once, and the ten largest hold over 8%. The sequencing sample was made of PBMCs or T cells enriched from blood (not recorded which). The receptors were sampled from a woman in her thirties or forties who had recovered from COVID-19. The conserved cysteine and the conserved F or W are not part of the CDR3 here.

j_gene | v_gene | CDR3aa
TRBJ2-7 | TRBV7-9 | ASSHSGVVGGYEQY
TRBJ1-1 | TRBV18 | ASSPIQTGPSTEAF
TRBJ2-3 | TRBV3-1/TRBV3-2 | ASSQESLAGDSDTQY
TRBJ1-1 | TRBV19 | ASSTLPGQGDTEAF
TRBJ1-1 | TRBV28 | ASSLAGGITEAF
TRBJ2-1 | TRBV2 | ASSRQGMNEQF
TRBJ1-6 | TRBV28 | ASSLDGDSPLH
TRBJ2-3 | TRBV3-1/TRBV3-2 | ASSQRGIGGADTQY
TRBJ2-3 | TRBV9 | ASSVGTSGTFTDTQY
TRBJ2-1 | TRBV10-1 | ASSDQRGAPGEQF
TRBJ2-5 | TRBV18 | ASSPAQKETQY
TRBJ2-1 | TRBV5-3 | ARSFLGDEQF
TRBJ2-7 | TRBV9 | ASSVAPDGQAEQY
TRBJ2-7 | TRBV27 | ASSNRDRAALYEQY
TRBJ2-7 | TRBV6-5 | ASSWTSGSSEQY
TRBJ2-5 | TRBV7-2 | ASSRDRGRGWETQY
TRBJ1-2 | TRBV27 | ASSDGQGSSYGYT
TRBJ1-3 | TRBV28 | ASSFAEPRNTIY
TRBJ1-4 | TRBV5-5 | ASSLRTDREAEKLF
TRBJ2-5 | TRBV19 | ATRDGGLQETQY
TRBJ2-2 | TRBV7-3 | ASSLGQLNTGELF
TRBJ2-1 | TRBV19 | ASSVGQGFYNEQF
TRBJ1-3 | TRBV7-2 | ASREQGGNSGNTIY
TRBJ2-7 | TRBV28 | ASSRTGTGGYEQY
TRBJ2-7 | TRBV28 | ASSRGDVTYEQY
TRBJ1-4 | TRBV28 | ASSQTGEKLF
TRBJ2-4 | TRBV7-8 | ASSSYPQGAVQY
TRBJ2-3 | TRBV12-3/TRBV12-4 | ASITDFTDTQY
TRBJ1-2 | TRBV13 | ASSGQGAGGYT
TRBJ1-1 | TRBV29-1 | SVEEMGGPLAF
TRBJ2-1 | TRBV11-1 | ASRHDRNEQF
TRBJ2-5 | TRBV28 | ASSSTGLPGETQY
TRBJ1-5 | TRBV5-4 | ASSLKSARGGAPNQPQH
TRBJ2-3 | TRBV3-1/TRBV3-2 | ASSPLGADTQY
TRBJ2-1 | TRBV7-2 | ASSLQGTYNEQF
TRBJ2-1 | TRBV10-2 | ASTGTSVDNEQF
TRBJ2-7 | TRBV27 | ASSLSQREPIYEQY
TRBJ2-5 | TRBV7-3 | ASSSYGLAGVREETQY
TRBJ2-1 | TRBV10-3 | AISESLADYNEQF
TRBJ1-2 | TRBV7-6 | ASSLDQGLGGYT
TRBJ2-2 | TRBV12-3/TRBV12-4 | ASSSPSGELF
TRBJ1-2 | TRBV15 | ATSKARAGYT
TRBJ2-1 | TRBV7-3 | ASSLGTGVYNEQF
TRBJ1-6 | TRBV10-3 | AISVFGNNSPLH
TRBJ2-6 | TRBV28 | ASQPLWGGSGANVLT
TRBJ2-3 | TRBV27 | ASSLGGGTQY
TRBJ2-7 | TRBV7-3 | ASSFRLAGVDEQY
TRBJ1-3 | TRBV5-1 | ASSSTGTGGGNTIY
TRBJ2-5 | TRBV10-1 | ASSDGERDGLETQY
TRBJ2-7 | TRBV2 | ASSQDSYEQY
TRBJ2-1 | TRBV4-1 | ASSPLAEPYNEQF
TRBJ2-5 | TRBV7-2 | ASSSGLAEETQY